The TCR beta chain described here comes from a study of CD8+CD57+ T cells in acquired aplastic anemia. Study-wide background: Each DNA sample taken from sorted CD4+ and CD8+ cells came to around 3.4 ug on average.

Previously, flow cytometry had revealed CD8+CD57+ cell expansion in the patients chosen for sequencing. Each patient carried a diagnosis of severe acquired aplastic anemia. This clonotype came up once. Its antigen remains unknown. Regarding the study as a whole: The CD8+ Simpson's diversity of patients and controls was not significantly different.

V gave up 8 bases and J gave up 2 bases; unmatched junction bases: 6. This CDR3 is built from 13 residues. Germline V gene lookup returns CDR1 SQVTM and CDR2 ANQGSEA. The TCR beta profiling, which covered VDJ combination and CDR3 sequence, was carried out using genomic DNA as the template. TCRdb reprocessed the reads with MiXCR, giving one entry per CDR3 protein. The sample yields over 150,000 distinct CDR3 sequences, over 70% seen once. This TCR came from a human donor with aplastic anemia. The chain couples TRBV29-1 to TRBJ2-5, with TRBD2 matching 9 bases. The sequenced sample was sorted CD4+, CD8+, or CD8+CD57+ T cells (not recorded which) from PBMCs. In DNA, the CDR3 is TGCAGCTCGCTTGCGGGGGGGCAAGAGACCCAGTACTTC. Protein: CSSLAGGQETQYF.